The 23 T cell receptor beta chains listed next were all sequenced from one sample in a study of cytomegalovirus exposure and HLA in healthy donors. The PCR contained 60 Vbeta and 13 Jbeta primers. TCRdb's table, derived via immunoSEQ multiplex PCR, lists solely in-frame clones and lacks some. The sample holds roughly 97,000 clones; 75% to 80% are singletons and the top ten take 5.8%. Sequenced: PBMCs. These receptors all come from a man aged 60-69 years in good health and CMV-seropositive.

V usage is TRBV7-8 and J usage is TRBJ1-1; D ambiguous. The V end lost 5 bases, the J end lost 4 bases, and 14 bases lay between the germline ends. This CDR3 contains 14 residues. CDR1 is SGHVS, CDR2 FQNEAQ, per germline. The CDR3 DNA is TGTGCCAGCAGCGTTAGGTTGGAGGCCACTGAAGCTTTCTTT. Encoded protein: CASSVRLEATEAFF.

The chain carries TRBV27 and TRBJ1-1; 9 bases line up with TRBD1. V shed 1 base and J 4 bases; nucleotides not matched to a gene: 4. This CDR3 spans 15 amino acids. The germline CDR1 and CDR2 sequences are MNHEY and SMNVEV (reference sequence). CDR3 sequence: CASSLYRGRSTEAFF. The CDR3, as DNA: TGTGCCAGCAGTTTATACAGGGGGCGGAGCACTGAAGCTTTCTTT.

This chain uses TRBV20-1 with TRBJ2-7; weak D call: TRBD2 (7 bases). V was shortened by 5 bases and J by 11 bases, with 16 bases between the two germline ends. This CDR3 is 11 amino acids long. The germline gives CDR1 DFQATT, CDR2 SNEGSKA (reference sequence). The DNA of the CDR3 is TGCAGTGCTTTCTTCGGGGGGCCGGAGTACTTC. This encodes CSAFFGGPEYF.

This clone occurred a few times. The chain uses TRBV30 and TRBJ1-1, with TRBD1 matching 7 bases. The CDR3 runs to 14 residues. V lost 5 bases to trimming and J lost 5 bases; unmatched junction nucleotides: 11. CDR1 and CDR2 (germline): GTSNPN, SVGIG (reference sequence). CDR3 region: CAWCPHRGRTEAFF. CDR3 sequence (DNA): TGTGCCTGGTGCCCTCACAGGGGAAGGACTGAAGCTTTCTTT.

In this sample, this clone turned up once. The CDR3 loop is CASSLYIGVQYF. As DNA, the CDR3 is TGTGCCAGCAGCTTATATATCGGGGTTCAGTACTTC. V usage is TRBV7-6 and J usage is TRBJ2-7, with D perhaps matching TRBD2 (5 bases). Germline V gene lookup returns CDR1 SGHVS and CDR2 FNYEAQ. Trimming removed 2 bases from V and 10 bases from J, with 12 bases in between. This CDR3 region has 12 residues.

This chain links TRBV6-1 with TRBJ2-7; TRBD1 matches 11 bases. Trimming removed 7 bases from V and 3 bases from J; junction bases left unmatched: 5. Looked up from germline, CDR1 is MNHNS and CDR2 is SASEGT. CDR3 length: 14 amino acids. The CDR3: CASIIGTGGYEQYF. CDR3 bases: TGTGCCAGCATAATAGGGACAGGGGGCTACGAGCAGTACTTC.

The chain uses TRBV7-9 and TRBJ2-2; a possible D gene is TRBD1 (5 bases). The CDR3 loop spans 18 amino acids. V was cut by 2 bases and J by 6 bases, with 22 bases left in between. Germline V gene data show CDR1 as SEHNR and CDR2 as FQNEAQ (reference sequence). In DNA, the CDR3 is TGTGCCAGCAGCTTAACGGCAGGGCCGATGACGGAGTCCGGGGAGCTGTTTTTT. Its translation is CASSLTAGPMTESGELFF.

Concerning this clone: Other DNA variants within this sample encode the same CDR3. The CDR3 nucleotides are TGTGCCAGTACCCCATGGAAGGGAGGGAACACTGAAGCTTTCTTT. This translates into CASTPWKGGNTEAFF. The rearrangement joins TRBV19 to TRBJ1-1; D is unresolved. Trimming took off 7 bases at V and 1 base at J, with 16 bases between the two ends. Germline V gene data show CDR1 as LNHDA and CDR2 as SQIVND (reference sequence). The CDR3 has 15 residues.

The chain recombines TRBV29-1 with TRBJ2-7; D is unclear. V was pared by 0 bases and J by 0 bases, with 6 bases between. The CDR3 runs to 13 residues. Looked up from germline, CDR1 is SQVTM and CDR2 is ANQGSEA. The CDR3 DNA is TGCAGCGTTGAAGATCTTAGCTCCTACGAGCAGTACTTC. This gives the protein CSVEDLSSYEQYF.

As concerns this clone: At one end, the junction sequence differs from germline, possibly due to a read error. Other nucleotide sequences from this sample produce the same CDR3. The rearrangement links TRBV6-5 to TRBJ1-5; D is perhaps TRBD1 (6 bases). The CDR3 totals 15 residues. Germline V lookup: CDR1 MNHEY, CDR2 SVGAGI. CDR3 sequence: CASRNIGQRDAPQHF. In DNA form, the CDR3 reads TGCGCCAGCAGGAATATCGGACAGAGGGACGCGCCCCAGCATTTT.

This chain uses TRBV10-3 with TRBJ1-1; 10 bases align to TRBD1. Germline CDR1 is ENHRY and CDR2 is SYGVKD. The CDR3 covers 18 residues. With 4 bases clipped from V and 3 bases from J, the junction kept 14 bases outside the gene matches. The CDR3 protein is CAISARVTGGRRDTEAFF. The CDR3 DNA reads TGTGCCATCAGTGCCCGGGTGACAGGGGGCAGGAGGGACACTGAAGCTTTCTTT.

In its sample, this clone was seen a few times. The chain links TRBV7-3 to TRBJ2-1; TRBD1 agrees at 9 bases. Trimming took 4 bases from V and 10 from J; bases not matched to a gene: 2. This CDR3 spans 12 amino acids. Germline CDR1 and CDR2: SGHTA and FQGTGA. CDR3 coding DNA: TGTGCCAGCAGCTCCACAGGGGGCGAGCAGTTCTTC. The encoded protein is CASSSTGGEQFF.

CDR3 coding DNA: TGTGCCAGCAGCAAGAACAGGGTCGAGAACACTGAAGCTTTCTTT. Its translation: CASSKNRVENTEAFF. The rearrangement links TRBV7-6 to TRBJ1-1, with D possibly being TRBD1 (6 bases). From germline, CDR1 is SGHVS and CDR2 FNYEAQ. V dropped 5 bases and J dropped 1 base, with 14 bases sitting between them. This CDR3 is built from 15 residues.

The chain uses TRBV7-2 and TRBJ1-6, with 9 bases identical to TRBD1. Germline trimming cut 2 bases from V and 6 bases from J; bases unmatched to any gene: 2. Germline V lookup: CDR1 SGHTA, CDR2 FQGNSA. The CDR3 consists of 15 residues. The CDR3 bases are TGTGCCAGCAGCTTAATGGACAGGGGTAATTCACCCCTCCACTTT. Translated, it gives CASSLMDRGNSPLHF. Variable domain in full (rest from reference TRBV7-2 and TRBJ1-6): GAGVSQSPSNKVTEKGKDVELRCDPISGHTALYWYRQSLGQGLEFLIYFQGNSAPDKSGLPSDRFSAERTGGSVSTLTIQRTQQEDSAVYLCASSLMDRGNSPLHFGNGTRLTVT.

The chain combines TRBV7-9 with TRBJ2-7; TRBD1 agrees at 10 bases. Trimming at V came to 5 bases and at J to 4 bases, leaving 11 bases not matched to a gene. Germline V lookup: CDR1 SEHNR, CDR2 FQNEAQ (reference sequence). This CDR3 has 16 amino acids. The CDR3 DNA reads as TGTGCCAGCAGCCTCTTACCTGGGACAGGGGTTTACGAGCAGTACTTC. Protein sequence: CASSLLPGTGVYEQYF. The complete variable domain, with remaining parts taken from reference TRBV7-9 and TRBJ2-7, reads DTGVSQNPRHKITKRGQNVTFRCDPISEHNRLYWYRQTLGQGPEFLTYFQNEAQLEKSRLLSDRFSAERPKGSFSTLEIQRTEQGDSAMYLCASSLLPGTGVYEQYFGPGTRLTVT.

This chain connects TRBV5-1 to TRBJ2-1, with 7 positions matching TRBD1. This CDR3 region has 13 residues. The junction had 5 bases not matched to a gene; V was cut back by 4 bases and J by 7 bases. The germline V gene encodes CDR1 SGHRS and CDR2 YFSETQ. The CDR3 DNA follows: TGCGCCAGCAGCATCAGGACAGGAAATGAGCAGTTCTTC. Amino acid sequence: CASSIRTGNEQFF.

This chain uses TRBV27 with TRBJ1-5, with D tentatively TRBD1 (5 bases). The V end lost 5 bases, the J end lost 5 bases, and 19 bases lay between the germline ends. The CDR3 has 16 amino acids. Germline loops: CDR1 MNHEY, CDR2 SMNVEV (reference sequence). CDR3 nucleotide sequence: TGTGCCAGCAGTGGGGACTCCGGACGTGGCTATCAGCCCCAGCATTTT. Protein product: CASSGDSGRGYQPQHF.

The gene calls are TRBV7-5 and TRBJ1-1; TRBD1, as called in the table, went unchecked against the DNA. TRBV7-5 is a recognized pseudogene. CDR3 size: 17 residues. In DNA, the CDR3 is TGTGTCAGAAGCTTAGTCCGGGACAGGGGGCAGGTAACTGAAGCTTTCTTT. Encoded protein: CVRSLVRDRGQVTEAFF.

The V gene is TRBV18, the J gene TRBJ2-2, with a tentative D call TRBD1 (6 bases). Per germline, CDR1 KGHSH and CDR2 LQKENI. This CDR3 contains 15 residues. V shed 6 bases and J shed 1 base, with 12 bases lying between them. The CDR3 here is CASSFTGMNTGELFF. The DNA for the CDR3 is TGTGCCAGCTCTTTCACAGGGATGAACACCGGGGAGCTGTTTTTT.

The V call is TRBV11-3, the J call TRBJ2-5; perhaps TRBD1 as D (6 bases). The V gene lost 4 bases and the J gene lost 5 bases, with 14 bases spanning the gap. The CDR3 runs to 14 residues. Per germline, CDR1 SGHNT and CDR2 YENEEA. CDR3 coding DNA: TGTGCCAGCAGCTCCACAGGGTCTGGCGAGACCCAGTACTTC. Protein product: CASSSTGSGETQYF.

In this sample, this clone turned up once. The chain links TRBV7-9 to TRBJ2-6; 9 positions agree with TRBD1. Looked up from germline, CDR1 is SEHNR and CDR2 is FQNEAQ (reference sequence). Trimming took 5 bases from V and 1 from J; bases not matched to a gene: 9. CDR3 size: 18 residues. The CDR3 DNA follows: TGTGCCAGCAGCCGGAACCCGGGACAGGGTTCTGGGGCCAACGTCCTGACTTTC. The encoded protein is CASSRNPGQGSGANVLTF.

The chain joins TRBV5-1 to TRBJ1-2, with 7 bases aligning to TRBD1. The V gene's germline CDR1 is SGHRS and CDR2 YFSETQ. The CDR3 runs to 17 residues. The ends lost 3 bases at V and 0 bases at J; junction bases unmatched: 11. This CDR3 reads CASSSTGQALANYGYTF. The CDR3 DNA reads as TGCGCCAGCAGCTCGACCGGACAGGCCCTAGCTAACTATGGCTACACCTTC.

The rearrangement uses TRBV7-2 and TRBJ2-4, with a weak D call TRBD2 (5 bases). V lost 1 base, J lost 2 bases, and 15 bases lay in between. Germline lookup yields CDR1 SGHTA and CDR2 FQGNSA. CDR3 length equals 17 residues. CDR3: CASSLGGRTPTKNIQYF. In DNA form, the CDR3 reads TGTGCCAGCAGCTTAGGAGGCAGGACTCCGACCAAAAACATTCAGTACTTC.